Shown below are 15 T cell receptor beta chains from a single sample sequenced in a study of blood T cell repertoires in COVID-19. Only in-frame clones appear in the TCRdb table, and some are missing; sequencing was by immunoSEQ multiplex PCR. The sample consists of approximately 200,000 clones, 87% of them appearing once. Sequenced sample: PBMCs or T cells enriched from blood (not recorded which). The receptors originated from a woman under 40 who had recovered from COVID-19.

The chain combines TRBV9 with TRBJ1-1; D remains unclear. Per germline, CDR1 SGDLS and CDR2 YYNGEE. Trimming removed 1 base from V and 3 bases from J, with 10 bases in between. The CDR3 is made up of 14 amino acids. The CDR3 sequence is CASSVQLEDTEAFF. In DNA form, the CDR3 reads TGTGCCAGCAGCGTACAGCTGGAGGACACTGAAGCTTTCTTT.

This clone appeared a single time. V gene TRBV15 combines with J gene TRBJ1-2; TRBD1 aligns across 10 bases. Germline values: CDR1 LNHNV, CDR2 YYDKDF (reference sequence). The junction had 12 bases not matched to a gene; V was cut back by 0 bases and J by 14 bases. CDR3 length: 15 amino acids. The CDR3: CATSRDTSGQGVYTF. In DNA form, the CDR3 reads TGTGCCACCAGCAGAGATACCTCCGGACAGGGGGTTTATACCTTC.

The chain recombines TRBV7-3 with TRBJ1-4; no reliable D call. This CDR3 contains 15 residues. From germline, CDR1 is SGHTA and CDR2 FQGTGA. Trimming pared 4 bases from V and 4 bases from J, leaving 13 bases between. The CDR3 sequence: CASSSLGTDNEKLFF. The CDR3 bases are TGTGCCAGCAGCTCCCTCGGCACAGATAATGAAAAACTGTTTTTT. Full variable domain (remainder filled in from reference TRBV7-3 and TRBJ1-4): GAGVSQTPSNKVTEKGKYVELRCDPISGHTALYWYRQSLGQGPEFLIYFQGTGAADDSGLPNDRFFAVRPEGSVSTLKIQRTERGDSAVYLCASSSLGTDNEKLFFGSGTQLSVL.

The chain uses TRBV18 and TRBJ1-3, with D possibly being TRBD1 (6 bases). This CDR3 has 13 residues. The V end was cut by 3 bases, the J end by 4 bases, with 7 bases between. CDR1 is KGHSH and CDR2 is LQKENI in the germline V gene. CDR3 in DNA: TGTGCCAGCTCACCCGGACAGGGAAACACCATATATTTT. Protein product: CASSPGQGNTIYF.

This chain joins TRBV11-3 and TRBJ2-2; TRBD2 might be the D (6 bases). Trimming took 5 bases from V and 5 from J, leaving 15 bases between them. This CDR3 has 15 amino acids. The germline gives CDR1 SGHNT, CDR2 YENEEA. The CDR3 here is CASSPRRGGTGELFF. CDR3 sequence (DNA): TGTGCCAGCAGCCCCCGGAGGGGTGGGACCGGGGAGCTGTTTTTT.

This clone was detected many times. Other DNA sequences of this sample code for an identical CDR3. The chain joins TRBV2 to TRBJ2-1, with D unresolved. Germline V lookup: CDR1 SNHLY, CDR2 FYNNEI. Trimming pared 6 bases from V and 4 bases from J, leaving 10 bases between. The CDR3 is made up of 13 amino acids. The CDR3 DNA follows: TGTGCCAGCAGGTCGCGTATATACAATGAGCAGTTCTTC. This encodes CASRSRIYNEQFF.

As regards this clone: Its ends do not fully match the called genes, so a read error is possible. The genes are TRBV7-7 and TRBJ2-2; D may be TRBD2 (5 bases). The CDR3 sequence is 13 residues long. The germline gives CDR1 SSHAT, CDR2 FNYEAQ (reference sequence). CDR3 in amino acids: CASSATKTGELFF. CDR3 DNA sequence: TGTGCTAGCAGCGCGACTAAAACCGGGGAGCTGTTTTTT.

The V and J genes are TRBV28 and TRBJ2-7; TRBD1 is a possible D gene (6 bases). Germline values: CDR1 MDHEN, CDR2 SYDVKM. Deletions cut 6 bases from V and 3 bases from J, with 21 bases between. The CDR3 length is 16 residues. CDR3 loop: CASRKPRDTLFYEQYF. DNA of the CDR3: TGTGCCAGCAGGAAACCCCGGGACACTCTCTTCTACGAGCAGTACTTC.

The V call is TRBV27, the J call TRBJ2-1; unclear D gene. Germline-derived CDR1 and CDR2 are MNHEY and SMNVEV (reference sequence). Trimming shortened V by 5 bases and J by 5 bases, and 10 bases separated the two germline ends. CDR3 length equals 13 residues. The CDR3, as DNA: TGTGCCAGCAGTCCCCTCGCGAACAATGAGCAGTTCTTC. The encoded protein is CASSPLANNEQFF.

V and J are TRBV2 and TRBJ2-2; 9 positions agree with TRBD2. CDR1 is SNHLY, CDR2 FYNNEI, per germline. The J segment lost 1 base and the V segment lost 8 bases, leaving 11 bases of the junction unmatched. The CDR3 spans 17 residues. The CDR3 DNA reads TGTGCCAGCCGCCGGGCTGAGACTAGCGGGAACACCGGGGAGCTGTTTTTT. Translation gives CASRRAETSGNTGELFF.

The chain has TRBV19 and TRBJ2-1; 8 nucleotides align to TRBD2. With 5 bases clipped from V and 9 bases from J, the junction kept 21 bases outside the gene matches. The CDR3 consists of 18 residues. From germline, CDR1 is LNHDA and CDR2 SQIVND (reference sequence). The CDR3 protein is CASSPGRSGTPLAPEQFF. The DNA of the CDR3 is TGTGCCAGTAGTCCGGGTCGTAGCGGGACACCCCTCGCCCCTGAGCAGTTCTTC.

The V and J genes are TRBV19 and TRBJ1-2, with 9 positions matching TRBD1. Trimming took 9 bases from V and 7 from J; bases not matched to a gene: 12. The CDR3 spans 14 residues. Germline CDR1 LNHDA, CDR2 SQIVND (reference sequence). CDR3 sequence: CASLGGQGIGGYTF. CDR3 sequence (DNA): TGTGCCAGCCTTGGTGGACAGGGGATCGGTGGCTACACCTTC. Full variable domain (remainder filled in from reference TRBV19 and TRBJ1-2): DGGITQSPKYLFRKEGQNVTLSCEQNLNHDAMYWYRQDPGQGLRLIYYSQIVNDFQKGDIAEGYSVSREKKESFPLTVTSAQKNPTAFYLCASLGGQGIGGYTFGSGTRLTVV.

This chain uses TRBV5-1 with TRBJ2-5; D may be TRBD1 (6 bases). Trimming shortened V by 0 bases and J by 0 bases, and 6 bases separated the two germline ends. CDR3 length: 14 residues. Germline CDR1 is SGHRS and CDR2 is YFSETQ. CDR3 nucleotide sequence: TGCGCCAGCAGCTTGGCAGGGGACCAAGAGACCCAGTACTTC. Translated: CASSLAGDQETQYF.

DNA for the CDR3: TGTGCCAGCAGCCCCTGGGCCTATGGCTACACCTTC. This gives the protein CASSPWAYGYTF. The chain uses TRBV7-8 and TRBJ1-2; no reliable D call. The CDR3 covers 12 residues. The V gene lost 5 bases and the J gene lost 4 bases, with 8 bases spanning the gap. Germline CDR1 and CDR2: SGHVS and FQNEAQ.

This sequence joins TRBV4-2 and TRBJ2-5; TRBD2 aligns across 14 bases. This CDR3 contains 16 residues. J lost 2 bases, V lost 4 bases, and 3 bases had no gene match. Germline CDR1 LGHNA, CDR2 YNFKEQ. The CDR3 DNA reads as TGTGCCAGCAGCCTGCGGACTAGCGGGAGGCAAGAGACCCAGTACTTC. It is translated as CASSLRTSGRQETQYF.